The sequence of this T cell receptor beta chain was determined in a study of blood T cell repertoires in COVID-19. Overall study context: T cells, B-cell-depleted T cells, or PBMCs supplied cDNA or gDNA.

Participants, about 18 to 100 years old, spanned approximately 25 US areas. Participant reports of clinical history set cohort assignment. Original processing methods: Estimated nucleated cell counts came from reference gene primer amplification. This table comes from immunoSEQ multiplex PCR, and its TCRdb copy is limited to in-frame clones, with some not included. V and J calls and clone size are copied from that table; D and trimming were computed from the DNA. Of some 510,000 clones in the sample, over 75% were seen once. The specimen was PBMCs or T cells enriched from blood (not recorded which). This receptor was taken from a woman aged 40 to 49 who had recovered from COVID-19.

For the CDR3, the DNA is TGTGCCAGCAGTGAAGCGCTTGGCCTAGCGGGAGATAGGGAGACCCAGTACTTC. Amino acids: CASSEALGLAGDRETQYF. The chain recombines TRBV2 with TRBJ2-5, with 10 bases fitting TRBD2. The CDR3 sequence is 18 residues long. Germline CDR1 SNHLY, CDR2 FYNNEI. With V trimmed by 0 bases and J by 5 bases, 12 bases remained unmatched.